A single T cell receptor (beta chain) is shown here with its context. The CDR3 sequence is 14 residues long. The V segment lost 6 bases and the J segment 4 bases; nucleotides outside the gene matches: 6. Looked up from germline, CDR1 is MNHEY and CDR2 is SMNVEV (reference sequence). Together with a sample-barcoded 5' primer, a J-beta primer mix was included in a second PCR lasting about 7 to 12 cycles. TCRdb processed the 5' RACE reads anew with MiXCR; each CDR3 protein has one entry. The data hold about 630,000 distinct CDR3 sequences, with 20% to 25% observed a single time. These data belong to a study of blood T cells in healthy people across ages.

Sample: blood. The receptor comes from a man aged 65 to 85 in good health. The chain is built from TRBV27 and TRBJ2-1, with 7 bases lining up with TRBD2. The CDR3 sequence is CASRARTSYNEQFF. The CDR3 DNA follows: TGTGCCAGCAGGGCCCGGACTAGTTACAATGAGCAGTTCTTC.